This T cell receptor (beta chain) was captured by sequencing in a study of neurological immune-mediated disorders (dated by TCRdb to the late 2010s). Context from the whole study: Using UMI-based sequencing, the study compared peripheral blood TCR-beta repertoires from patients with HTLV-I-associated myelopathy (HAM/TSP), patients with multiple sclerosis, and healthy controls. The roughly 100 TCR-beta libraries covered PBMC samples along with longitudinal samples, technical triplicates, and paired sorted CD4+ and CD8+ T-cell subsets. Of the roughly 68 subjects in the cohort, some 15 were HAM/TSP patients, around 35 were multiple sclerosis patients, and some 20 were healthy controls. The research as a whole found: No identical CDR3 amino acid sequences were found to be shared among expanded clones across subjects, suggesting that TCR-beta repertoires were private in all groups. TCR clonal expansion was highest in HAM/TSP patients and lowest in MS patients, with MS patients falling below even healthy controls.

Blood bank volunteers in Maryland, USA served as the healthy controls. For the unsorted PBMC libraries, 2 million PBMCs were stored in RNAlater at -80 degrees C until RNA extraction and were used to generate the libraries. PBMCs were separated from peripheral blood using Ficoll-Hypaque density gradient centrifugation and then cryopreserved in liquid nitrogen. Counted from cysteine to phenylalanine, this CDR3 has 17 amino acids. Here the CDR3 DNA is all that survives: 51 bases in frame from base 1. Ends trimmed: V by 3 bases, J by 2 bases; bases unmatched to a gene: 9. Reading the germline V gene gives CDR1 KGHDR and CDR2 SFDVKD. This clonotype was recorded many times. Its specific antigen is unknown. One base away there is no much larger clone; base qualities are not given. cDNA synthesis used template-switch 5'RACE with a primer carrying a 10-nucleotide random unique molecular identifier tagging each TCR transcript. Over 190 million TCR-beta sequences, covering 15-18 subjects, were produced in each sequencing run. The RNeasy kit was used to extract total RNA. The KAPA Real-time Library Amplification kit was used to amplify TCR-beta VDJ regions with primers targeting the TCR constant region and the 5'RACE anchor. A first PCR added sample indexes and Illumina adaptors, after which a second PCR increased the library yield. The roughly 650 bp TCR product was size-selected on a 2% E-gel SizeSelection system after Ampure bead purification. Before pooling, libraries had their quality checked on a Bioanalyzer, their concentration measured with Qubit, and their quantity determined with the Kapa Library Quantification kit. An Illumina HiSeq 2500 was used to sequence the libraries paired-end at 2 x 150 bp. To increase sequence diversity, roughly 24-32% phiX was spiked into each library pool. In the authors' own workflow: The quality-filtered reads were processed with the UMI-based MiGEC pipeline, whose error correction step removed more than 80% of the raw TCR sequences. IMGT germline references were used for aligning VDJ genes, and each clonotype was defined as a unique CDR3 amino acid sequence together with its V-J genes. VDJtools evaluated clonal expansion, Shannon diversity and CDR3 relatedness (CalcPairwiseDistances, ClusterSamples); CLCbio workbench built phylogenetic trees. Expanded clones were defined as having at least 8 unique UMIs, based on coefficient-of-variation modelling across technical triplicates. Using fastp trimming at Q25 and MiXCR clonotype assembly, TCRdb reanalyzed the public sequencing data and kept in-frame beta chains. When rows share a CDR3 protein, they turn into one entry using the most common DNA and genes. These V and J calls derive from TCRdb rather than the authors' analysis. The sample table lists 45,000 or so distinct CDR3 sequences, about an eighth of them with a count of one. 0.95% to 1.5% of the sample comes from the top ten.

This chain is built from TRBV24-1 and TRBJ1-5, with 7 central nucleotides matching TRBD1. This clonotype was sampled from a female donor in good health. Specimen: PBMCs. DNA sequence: TGTGCCACCAGTGATATCCCCAGGGGGAATGGCAATCAGCCCCAGCATTTT. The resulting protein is CATSDIPRGNGNQPQHF.